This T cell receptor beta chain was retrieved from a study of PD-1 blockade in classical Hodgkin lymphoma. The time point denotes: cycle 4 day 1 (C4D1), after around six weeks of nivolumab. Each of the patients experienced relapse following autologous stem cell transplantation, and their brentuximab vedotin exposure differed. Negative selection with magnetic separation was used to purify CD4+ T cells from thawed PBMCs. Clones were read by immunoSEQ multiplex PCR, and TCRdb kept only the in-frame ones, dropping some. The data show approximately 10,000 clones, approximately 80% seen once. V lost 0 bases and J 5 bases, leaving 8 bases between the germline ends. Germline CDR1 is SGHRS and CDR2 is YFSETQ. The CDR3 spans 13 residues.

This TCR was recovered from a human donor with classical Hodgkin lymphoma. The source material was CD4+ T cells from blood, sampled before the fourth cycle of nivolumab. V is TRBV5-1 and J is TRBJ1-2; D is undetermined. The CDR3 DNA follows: TGCGCCAGCAGCTTGGGGGAAAGGTATGGCTACACCTTC. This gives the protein CASSLGERYGYTF.